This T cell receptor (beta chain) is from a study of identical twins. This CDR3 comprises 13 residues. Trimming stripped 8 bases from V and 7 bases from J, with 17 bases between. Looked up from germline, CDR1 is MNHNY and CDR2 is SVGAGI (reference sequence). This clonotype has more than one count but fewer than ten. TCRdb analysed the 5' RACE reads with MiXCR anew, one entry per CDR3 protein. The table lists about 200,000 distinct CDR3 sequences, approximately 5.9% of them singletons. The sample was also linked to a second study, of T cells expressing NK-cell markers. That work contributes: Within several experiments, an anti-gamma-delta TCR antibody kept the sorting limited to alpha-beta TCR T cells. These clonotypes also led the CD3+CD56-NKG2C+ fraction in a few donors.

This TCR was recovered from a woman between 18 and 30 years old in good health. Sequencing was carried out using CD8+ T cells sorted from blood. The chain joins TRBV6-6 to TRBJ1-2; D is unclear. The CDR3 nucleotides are TGTGCCAGCGGGTCGGGAGGGCGGTCTGGCTACACCTTC. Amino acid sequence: CASGSGGRSGYTF.